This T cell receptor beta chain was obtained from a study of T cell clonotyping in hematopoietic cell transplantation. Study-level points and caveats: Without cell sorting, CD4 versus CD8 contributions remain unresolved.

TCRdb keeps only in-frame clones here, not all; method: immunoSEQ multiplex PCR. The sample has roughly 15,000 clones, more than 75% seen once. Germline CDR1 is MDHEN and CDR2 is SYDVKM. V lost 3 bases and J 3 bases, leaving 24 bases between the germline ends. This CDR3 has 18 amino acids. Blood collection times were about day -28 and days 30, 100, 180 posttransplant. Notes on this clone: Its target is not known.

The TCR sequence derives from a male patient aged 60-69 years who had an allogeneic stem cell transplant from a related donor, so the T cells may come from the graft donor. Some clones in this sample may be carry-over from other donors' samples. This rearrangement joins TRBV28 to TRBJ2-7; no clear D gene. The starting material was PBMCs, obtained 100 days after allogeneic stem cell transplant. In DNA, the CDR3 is TGTGCCAGCAGTTTTCCCCCAATAACGGAAGGGCTAAACTACGAGCAGTACTTC. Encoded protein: CASSFPPITEGLNYEQYF.